Described below is a single T cell receptor (beta chain) sequence and its context. The entry originates in a study of cytomegalovirus exposure and HLA in healthy donors. A multiplex PCR was run with 60 Vbeta primers and 13 Jbeta primers. Clones were read by immunoSEQ multiplex PCR, and TCRdb kept only the in-frame ones, dropping some. The sample has about 160,000 clones, about three quarters seen once. The CDR3 totals 14 residues. Per the germline V gene, CDR1 is SEHNR and CDR2 is FQNEAQ (reference sequence). The chain joins TRBV7-9 to TRBJ1-2; 7 positions agree with TRBD1. The sequencing input was PBMCs. The clonotype comes from a man aged 40-49 years in good health and CMV-seropositive. CDR3 coding DNA: TGTGCTAGCTCGGACAGGAGCCCCAACTATGGCTACACCTTC. As protein: CASSDRSPNYGYTF.